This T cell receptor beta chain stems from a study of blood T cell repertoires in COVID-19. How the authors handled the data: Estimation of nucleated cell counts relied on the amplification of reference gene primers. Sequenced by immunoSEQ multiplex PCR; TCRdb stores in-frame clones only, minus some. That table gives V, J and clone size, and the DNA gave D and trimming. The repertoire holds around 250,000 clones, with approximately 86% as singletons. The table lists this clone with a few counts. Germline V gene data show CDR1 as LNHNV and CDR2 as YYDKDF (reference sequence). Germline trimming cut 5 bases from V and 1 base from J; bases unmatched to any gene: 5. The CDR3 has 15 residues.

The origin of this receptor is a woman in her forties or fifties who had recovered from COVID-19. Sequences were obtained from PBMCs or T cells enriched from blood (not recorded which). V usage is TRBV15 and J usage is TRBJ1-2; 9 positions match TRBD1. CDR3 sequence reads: CATSEETGGNYGYTF. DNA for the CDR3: TGTGCCACCAGCGAGGAGACAGGGGGTAACTATGGCTACACCTTC.